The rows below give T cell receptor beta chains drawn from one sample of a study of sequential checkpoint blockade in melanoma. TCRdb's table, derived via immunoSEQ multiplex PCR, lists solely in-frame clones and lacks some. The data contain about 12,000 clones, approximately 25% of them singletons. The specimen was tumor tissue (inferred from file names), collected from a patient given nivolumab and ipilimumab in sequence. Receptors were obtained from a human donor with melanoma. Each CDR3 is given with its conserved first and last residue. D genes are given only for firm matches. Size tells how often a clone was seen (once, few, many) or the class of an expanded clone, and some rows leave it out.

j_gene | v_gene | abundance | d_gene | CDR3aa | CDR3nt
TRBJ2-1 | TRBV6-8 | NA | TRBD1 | CASSSATGVLVYEQFF | TGTGCCAGCAGTTCCGCCACAGGGGTGTTGGTCTATGAGCAGTTCTTC
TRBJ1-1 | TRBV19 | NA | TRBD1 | CASRNDRAYRKTEAFF | TGTGCCAGTAGAAATGACAGGGCATATAGGAAGACTGAAGCTTTCTTT
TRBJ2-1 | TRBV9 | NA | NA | CASSVEGPQGGHSYNEQFF | TGTGCCAGCAGCGTAGAGGGGCCCCAGGGGGGACACTCCTACAATGAGCAGTTCTTC
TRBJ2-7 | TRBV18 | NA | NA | CASSPPQGGSEQYF | TGTGCCAGCTCACCACCCCAGGGAGGAAGCGAGCAGTACTTC
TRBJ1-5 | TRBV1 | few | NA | CASSQDGGVANQPQHF | TGCGCCAGCAGCCAAGATGGGGGAGTTGCCAATCAGCCCCAGCATTTT
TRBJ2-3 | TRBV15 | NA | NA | CATSRDPGAPRMDTQYF | TGTGCCACCAGCAGAGACCCCGGCGCACCCAGGATGGATACGCAGTATTTT
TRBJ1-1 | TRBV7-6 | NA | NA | CASSHLFGGWNTEAFF | TGTGCCAGCAGCCACCTTTTCGGCGGGTGGAACACTGAAGCTTTCTTT
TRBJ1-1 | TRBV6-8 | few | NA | CASSDNPGVGTEAFF | TGTGCCAGCAGTGATAATCCGGGCGTCGGCACTGAAGCTTTCTTT
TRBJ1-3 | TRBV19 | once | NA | CASSIVAVGRATGNTIYF | TGTGCCAGTAGTATAGTAGCGGTCGGCAGGGCAACTGGAAACACCATATATTTT
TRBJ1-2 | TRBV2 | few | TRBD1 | CASRETGPAYGYTF | TGTGCCAGCAGGGAGACAGGGCCTGCATATGGCTACACCTTC
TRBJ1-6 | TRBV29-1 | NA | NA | CSVEPGNGSPLHF | TGCAGCGTTGAACCAGGGAACGGTTCACCCCTCCACTTT
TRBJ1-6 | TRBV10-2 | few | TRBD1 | CASKGQDNSPLHF | TGCGCCAGCAAAGGACAGGATAATTCACCCCTCCACTTT
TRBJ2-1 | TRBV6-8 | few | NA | CASSAGYNEQFF | TGTGCCAGCAGTGCAGGGTACAATGAGCAGTTCTTC
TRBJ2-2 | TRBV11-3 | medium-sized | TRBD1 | CASSRATALPGQGAGELFF | TGTGCCAGCAGCCGGGCCACCGCCCTACCAGGACAGGGGGCCGGGGAGCTGTTTTTT
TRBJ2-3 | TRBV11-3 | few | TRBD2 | CASSLFISSGNTQYF | TGTGCCAGCAGCTTATTTATCTCGAGCGGGAATACGCAGTATTTT
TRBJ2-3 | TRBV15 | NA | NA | CATSIGDPSTDTQYF | TGTGCCACCAGCATAGGGGATCCTAGCACAGATACGCAGTATTTT
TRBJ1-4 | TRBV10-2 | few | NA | CATGTSVFVYEKLFF | TGCGCCACCGGGACATCGGTTTTTGTTTATGAAAAACTGTTTTTT
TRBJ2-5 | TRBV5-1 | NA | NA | CASSRGGGWQETQYF | TGCGCCAGCAGCCGTGGGGGAGGTTGGCAGGAGACCCAGTACTTC
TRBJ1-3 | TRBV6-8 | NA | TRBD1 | CASSHRDRGRYTGNTIYF | TGTGCCAGCAGCCACCGGGACAGGGGCAGGTATACTGGAAACACCATATATTTT
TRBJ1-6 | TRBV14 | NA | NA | CASSPSRGDNSPLHF | TGTGCCAGCAGCCCCTCGCGGGGAGATAATTCACCCCTCCACTTT
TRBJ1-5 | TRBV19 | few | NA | CASRTGNGQPQHF | TGTGCCAGTAGGACAGGTAACGGTCAGCCCCAGCATTTT
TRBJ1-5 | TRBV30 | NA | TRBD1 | CAWSVGQGNQPQHF | TGTGCCTGGAGTGTAGGACAGGGCAATCAGCCCCAGCATTTT
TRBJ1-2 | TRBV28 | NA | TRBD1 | CASSLWDRANYGYTF | TGTGCCAGCAGTTTATGGGACAGGGCTAACTATGGCTACACCTTC
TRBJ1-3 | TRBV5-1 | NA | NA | CASSSRPHLTGSRGNTIYF | TGCGCCAGCAGCTCTCGCCCTCACCTGACAGGTTCGCGTGGAAACACCATATATTTT
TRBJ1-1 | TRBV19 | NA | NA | CASSRDGNTEAFF | TGTGCCAGTTCCAGGGATGGGAACACTGAAGCTTTCTTT
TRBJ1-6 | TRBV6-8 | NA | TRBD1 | CASSASTGNSPLHF | TGTGCCAGCAGTGCTTCGACAGGGAACTCACCCCTCCACTTT
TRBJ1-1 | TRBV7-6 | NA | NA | CASSQTYTGIPTEAFF | TGTGCCAGCAGCCAAACCTACACAGGGATCCCCACTGAAGCTTTCTTT
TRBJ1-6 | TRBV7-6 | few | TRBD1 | CASTRVRTGANSPLHF | TGTGCCAGCACCCGAGTGCGGACAGGGGCTAATTCACCCCTCCACTTT
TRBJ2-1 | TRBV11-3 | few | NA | CASSRPFGGPYNEQFF | TGTGCCAGCAGCCGCCCCTTTGGGGGCCCTTACAATGAGCAGTTCTTC
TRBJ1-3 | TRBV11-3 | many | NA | CASRNRSYSGNTIYF | TGTGCCAGCAGGAATCGATCCTACTCTGGAAACACCATATATTTT
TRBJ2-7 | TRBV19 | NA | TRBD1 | CATGTGSYEQYF | TGTGCCACCGGGACAGGGAGCTACGAGCAGTACTTC
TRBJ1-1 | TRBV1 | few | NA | CASSQLPGSEAFF | TGCGCCAGCAGCCAACTTCCGGGATCCGAAGCTTTCTTT
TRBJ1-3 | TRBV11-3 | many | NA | CASSAAGAEYSGNTIYF | TGTGCCAGCAGCGCGGCAGGGGCGGAATACTCTGGAAACACCATATATTTT
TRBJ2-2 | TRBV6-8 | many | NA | CASSPTGGGAGELFF | TGTGCCAGCAGTCCTACAGGGGGGGGAGCCGGGGAGCTGTTTTTT
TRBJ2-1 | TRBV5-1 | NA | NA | CASSPTLRTPKNEQFF | TGCGCCAGCAGCCCGACTTTGCGGACACCGAAGAATGAGCAGTTCTTC
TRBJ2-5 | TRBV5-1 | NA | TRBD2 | CASSYAPSGGAEETQYF | TGCGCCAGCAGCTACGCACCTAGCGGGGGGGCCGAGGAGACCCAGTACTTC
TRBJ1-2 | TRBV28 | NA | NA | CASSRDGFNYGYTF | TGTGCCAGCAGTCGGGACGGCTTTAACTATGGCTACACCTTC
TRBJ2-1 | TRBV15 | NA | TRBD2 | CATSTRDYLYNEQFF | TGTGCCACCAGCACCCGGGACTACCTATACAATGAGCAGTTCTTC
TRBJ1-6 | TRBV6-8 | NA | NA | CASSYSWSYPTPLHF | TGTGCCAGCAGTTACTCCTGGTCCTACCCTACACCCCTCCACTTT
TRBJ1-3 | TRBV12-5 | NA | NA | CASFTGNTIYF | TGTGCCAGTTTTACTGGAAACACCATATATTTT
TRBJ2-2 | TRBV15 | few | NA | CATRLGANTGELFF | TGTGCCACGCGTTTAGGAGCGAACACCGGGGAGCTGTTTTTT
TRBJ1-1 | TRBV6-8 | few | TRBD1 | CASSRQGASEAFF | TGTGCCAGCAGTAGACAGGGGGCGTCTGAAGCTTTCTTT
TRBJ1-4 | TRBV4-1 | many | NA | CASSLGPRREKLFF | TGCGCCAGCAGTCTTGGACCCCGGAGAGAAAAACTGTTTTTT
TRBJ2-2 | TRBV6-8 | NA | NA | CASSWGAHTGELFF | TGTGCCAGCAGTTGGGGGGCGCATACCGGGGAGCTGTTTTTT
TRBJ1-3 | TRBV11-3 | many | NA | CASSLGMGHGNTIYF | TGTGCCAGCAGCTTGGGAATGGGGCACGGAAACACCATATATTTT
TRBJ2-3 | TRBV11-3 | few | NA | CASSLRKSTDTQYF | TGTGCCAGCAGCTTAAGAAAAAGCACAGATACGCAGTATTTT
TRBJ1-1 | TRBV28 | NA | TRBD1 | CASSLIPLTGTGVRGVRDTEAFF | TGTGCCAGCAGTTTAATCCCCCTCACCGGGACAGGGGTCCGGGGGGTTCGGGACACTGAAGCTTTCTTT
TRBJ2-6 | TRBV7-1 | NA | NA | CASSLAGTNSGANVLTF | TGTGCCAGCAGCTTAGCAGGGACCAACTCTGGGGCCAACGTCCTGACTTTC
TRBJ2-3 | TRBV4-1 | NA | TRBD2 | CASSPGGSTDTQYF | TGCGCCAGCAGCCCGGGAGGGAGCACAGATACGCAGTATTTT
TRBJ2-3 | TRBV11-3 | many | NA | CASSLAGQVFRDTQYF | TGTGCCAGCAGCTTGGCCGGTCAGGTTTTCAGAGATACGCAGTATTTT
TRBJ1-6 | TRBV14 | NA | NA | CASSQALGSPLHF | TGTGCCAGCAGCCAGGCTCTGGGGTCACCCCTCCACTTT
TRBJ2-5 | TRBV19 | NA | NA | CASSDSRETQYF | TGTGCCAGTTCGGACTCTCGGGAGACCCAGTACTTC
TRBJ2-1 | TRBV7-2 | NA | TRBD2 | CASTAGGPNEQFF | TGTGCCAGTACTGCGGGGGGGCCGAATGAGCAGTTCTTC
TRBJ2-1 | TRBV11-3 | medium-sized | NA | CASSLEPGGTYYNEQFF | TGTGCCAGCAGCTTGGAGCCGGGCGGGACCTACTACAATGAGCAGTTCTTC
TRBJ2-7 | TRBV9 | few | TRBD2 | CASSGLAVYEQYF | TGTGCCAGCAGTGGTCTAGCGGTCTACGAGCAGTACTTC
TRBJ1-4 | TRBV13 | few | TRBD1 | CASKGQGYSAWEKLFF | TGTGCCAGCAAGGGACAGGGTTATTCGGCGTGGGAAAAACTGTTTTTT